Listed below are T cell receptor beta chains from one sample, sequenced in a study of blood T cell repertoires in COVID-19. Clones were read by immunoSEQ multiplex PCR, and TCRdb kept only the in-frame ones, dropping some. The sample records some 490,000 clones, more than 85% being singletons. The source material was PBMCs or T cells enriched from blood (not recorded which). These receptors originate from a woman aged 55-69 years who had recovered from COVID-19. Each CDR3 is given with its conserved first and last residue. Fields, in order: clone size, D gene, V gene, J gene, CDR3 protein, CDR3 DNA. D genes are given only for firm matches. For some rows the clone size is stated as once, few or many, or as a class when expanded; others skip it.

clone size: few; D gene: NA; V gene: TRBV5-1; J gene: TRBJ1-2; CDR3 protein: CASSLRGKGDLYGYTF; CDR3 DNA: TGCGCCAGCAGCTTGAGGGGAAAGGGTGACCTGTATGGCTACACCTTC
clone size: NA; D gene: NA; V gene: TRBV7-9; J gene: TRBJ1-1; CDR3 protein: CASSQMNTEAFF; CDR3 DNA: TGTGCCAGCAGCCAGATGAACACTGAAGCTTTCTTT
clone size: once; D gene: NA; V gene: TRBV7-9; J gene: TRBJ1-1; CDR3 protein: CASTPGLGSFTEAFF; CDR3 DNA: TGTGCCAGCACCCCAGGGTTGGGGTCTTTCACTGAAGCTTTCTTT
clone size: NA; D gene: TRBD1; V gene: TRBV5-4; J gene: TRBJ1-2; CDR3 protein: CASSPRDRDGYTF; CDR3 DNA: TGTGCCAGCAGCCCCCGGGACAGGGATGGCTACACCTTC
clone size: NA; D gene: TRBD1; V gene: TRBV5-1; J gene: TRBJ2-7; CDR3 protein: CASSLGVGQALYEQYF; CDR3 DNA: TGCGCCAGCAGCTTGGGGGTGGGACAGGCCCTCTACGAGCAGTACTTC
clone size: NA; D gene: NA; V gene: TRBV30; J gene: TRBJ2-6; CDR3 protein: CAWSRGWGSGANVLTF; CDR3 DNA: TGTGCCTGGAGCCGCGGGTGGGGCTCTGGGGCCAACGTCCTGACTTTC
clone size: NA; D gene: NA; V gene: TRBV1; J gene: TRBJ2-2; CDR3 protein: CTSRGLAGLSGELFF; CDR3 DNA: TGCACCAGCCGCGGACTAGCGGGTCTCTCCGGGGAGCTGTTTTTT
clone size: once; D gene: NA; V gene: TRBV6-1; J gene: TRBJ1-2; CDR3 protein: CASSEVGKSLYGYTF; CDR3 DNA: TGTGCCAGCAGTGAGGTGGGCAAAAGCCTCTATGGCTACACCTTC
clone size: NA; D gene: TRBD2; V gene: TRBV3-1/TRBV3-2; J gene: TRBJ2-5; CDR3 protein: CASSPRLAGDQETQYF; CDR3 DNA: TGTGCCAGCAGCCCCCGGCTAGCGGGGGACCAAGAGACCCAGTACTTC
clone size: NA; D gene: TRBD1; V gene: TRBV19; J gene: TRBJ1-5; CDR3 protein: CASSIEDRGDQPQHF; CDR3 DNA: TGTGCCAGTAGTATTGAAGACAGGGGGGATCAGCCCCAGCATTTT
clone size: NA; D gene: TRBD1; V gene: TRBV5-5; J gene: TRBJ1-2; CDR3 protein: CASSLGQGSYGYTF; CDR3 DNA: TGTGCCAGCAGCCTGGGACAGGGAAGTTATGGCTACACCTTC
clone size: once; D gene: TRBD1; V gene: TRBV19; J gene: TRBJ1-2; CDR3 protein: CASSLTGVNYGYTF; CDR3 DNA: TGTGCCAGTAGTCTCACAGGGGTGAACTATGGCTACACCTTC
clone size: NA; D gene: NA; V gene: TRBV19; J gene: TRBJ2-5; CDR3 protein: CASSPAEGSETQYF; CDR3 DNA: TGTGCCAGTAGTCCGGCGGAGGGTTCCGAGACCCAGTACTTC
clone size: NA; D gene: TRBD1; V gene: TRBV30; J gene: TRBJ2-2; CDR3 protein: CAWSQGAGELFF; CDR3 DNA: TGTGCCTGGTCCCAGGGGGCCGGGGAGCTGTTTTTT
clone size: NA; D gene: NA; V gene: TRBV6-4; J gene: TRBJ1-2; CDR3 protein: CASSEDYSNYGYTF; CDR3 DNA: TGTGCCAGCAGTGAGGACTACTCTAACTATGGCTACACCTTC
clone size: NA; D gene: NA; V gene: TRBV4-1; J gene: TRBJ2-6; CDR3 protein: CASSQAAATGANVLTF; CDR3 DNA: TGCGCCAGCAGCCAAGCTGCCGCTACTGGGGCCAACGTCCTGACTTTC
clone size: NA; D gene: TRBD1; V gene: TRBV5-1; J gene: TRBJ2-7; CDR3 protein: CASSAPGQGAFEQYF; CDR3 DNA: TGCGCCAGCAGCGCCCCGGGACAGGGGGCGTTCGAGCAGTACTTC
clone size: NA; D gene: TRBD1; V gene: TRBV19; J gene: TRBJ2-6; CDR3 protein: CASSTYRGGANVLTF; CDR3 DNA: TGTGCCAGTAGTACGTACAGGGGTGGGGCCAACGTCCTGACTTTC
clone size: NA; D gene: TRBD1; V gene: TRBV2; J gene: TRBJ1-2; CDR3 protein: CAIQYRDRVGYGYTF; CDR3 DNA: TGTGCCATTCAGTACCGGGACAGGGTCGGCTATGGCTACACCTTC
clone size: NA; D gene: TRBD1; V gene: TRBV15; J gene: TRBJ1-2; CDR3 protein: CATSRDTGGYGYTF; CDR3 DNA: TGTGCCACCAGCAGAGATACAGGGGGCTATGGCTACACCTTC
clone size: NA; D gene: TRBD2; V gene: TRBV9; J gene: TRBJ2-5; CDR3 protein: CASSGGLAGGETQYF; CDR3 DNA: TGTGCCAGCAGCGGCGGACTAGCGGGGGGGGAGACCCAGTACTTC
clone size: NA; D gene: TRBD1; V gene: TRBV18; J gene: TRBJ2-2; CDR3 protein: CASSPQLRDRGSTGELFF; CDR3 DNA: TGTGCCAGCTCACCCCAGCTCCGCGACAGGGGTAGTACCGGGGAGCTGTTTTTT
clone size: NA; D gene: NA; V gene: TRBV27; J gene: TRBJ2-7; CDR3 protein: CASSYRRSTYEQYF; CDR3 DNA: TGTGCCAGCAGTTATAGGAGATCCACCTACGAGCAGTACTTC
clone size: once; D gene: NA; V gene: TRBV5-1; J gene: TRBJ2-6; CDR3 protein: CASSLGASGANVLTF; CDR3 DNA: TGCGCCAGCAGCTTGGGGGCGTCTGGGGCCAACGTCCTGACTTTC
clone size: NA; D gene: NA; V gene: TRBV10-1; J gene: TRBJ2-5; CDR3 protein: CASSGTAQETQYF; CDR3 DNA: TGCGCCAGCAGTGGGACTGCTCAAGAGACCCAGTACTTC
clone size: once; D gene: TRBD2; V gene: TRBV7-2; J gene: TRBJ2-1; CDR3 protein: CASSLSGGFYNEQFF; CDR3 DNA: TGTGCCAGCAGCCTAAGCGGGGGCTTTTACAATGAGCAGTTCTTC
clone size: NA; D gene: NA; V gene: TRBV7-9; J gene: TRBJ2-5; CDR3 protein: CASSAGLLYQETQYF; CDR3 DNA: TGTGCCAGCAGCGCGGGACTGCTGTACCAAGAGACCCAGTACTTC
clone size: NA; D gene: TRBD1; V gene: TRBV10-1; J gene: TRBJ2-7; CDR3 protein: CASSDNSRTGSIGQYF; CDR3 DNA: TGCGCCAGCAGTGATAATTCGAGGACAGGGAGCATTGGGCAGTACTTC
clone size: NA; D gene: NA; V gene: TRBV24-1; J gene: TRBJ1-4; CDR3 protein: CATSDGGATNEKLFF; CDR3 DNA: TGTGCCACCAGTGATGGTGGGGCGACTAATGAAAAACTGTTTTTT
clone size: NA; D gene: TRBD1; V gene: TRBV7-8; J gene: TRBJ1-5; CDR3 protein: CASSPGTGASNQPQHF; CDR3 DNA: TGTGCCAGCAGCCCAGGGACAGGGGCCAGCAATCAGCCCCAGCATTTT
clone size: NA; D gene: NA; V gene: TRBV9; J gene: TRBJ1-1; CDR3 protein: CASSAFRGGTEAFF; CDR3 DNA: TGTGCCAGCAGCGCCTTCAGGGGAGGGACTGAAGCTTTCTTT
clone size: NA; D gene: NA; V gene: TRBV7-6; J gene: TRBJ1-3; CDR3 protein: CASSSPTDSGNTIYF; CDR3 DNA: TGTGCCAGCAGCTCCCCGACAGACTCTGGAAACACCATATATTTT
clone size: NA; D gene: NA; V gene: TRBV28; J gene: TRBJ1-2; CDR3 protein: CSTEEGRYGYTF; CDR3 DNA: TGTTCAACCGAGGAGGGAAGGTATGGCTACACCTTC
clone size: NA; D gene: NA; V gene: TRBV5-1; J gene: TRBJ1-2; CDR3 protein: CASSPASKPGGYTF; CDR3 DNA: TGCGCCAGCAGCCCCGCATCAAAACCGGGGGGCTACACCTTC
clone size: NA; D gene: NA; V gene: TRBV24-1; J gene: TRBJ1-3; CDR3 protein: CATSAGGNTIYF; CDR3 DNA: TGTGCCACCAGTGCAGGGGGAAACACCATATATTTT
clone size: NA; D gene: NA; V gene: TRBV5-1; J gene: TRBJ2-1; CDR3 protein: CASSTSTSLRSYNEQFF; CDR3 DNA: TGCGCCAGCAGCACCTCAACTAGCTTGAGATCCTACAATGAGCAGTTCTTC
clone size: NA; D gene: NA; V gene: TRBV7-2; J gene: TRBJ1-5; CDR3 protein: CASSLQGGGNQPQHF; CDR3 DNA: TGTGCCAGCAGCTTACAGGGAGGGGGGAATCAGCCCCAGCATTTT
clone size: NA; D gene: TRBD1; V gene: TRBV19; J gene: TRBJ1-2; CDR3 protein: CASTDREGALRYGYTF; CDR3 DNA: TGTGCCAGTACTGATCGGGAGGGGGCTCTGCGGTATGGCTACACCTTC
clone size: NA; D gene: TRBD1; V gene: TRBV7-8; J gene: TRBJ2-5; CDR3 protein: CASSFRLTGLRQETQYF; CDR3 DNA: TGTGCCAGCAGCTTCCGCCTGACAGGGCTCCGGCAAGAGACCCAGTACTTC
clone size: once; D gene: TRBD2; V gene: TRBV2; J gene: TRBJ2-3; CDR3 protein: CASSPSGLASDTQYF; CDR3 DNA: TGTGCCAGCAGCCCTTCGGGACTAGCGTCAGATACGCAGTATTTT
clone size: NA; D gene: TRBD2; V gene: TRBV25-1; J gene: TRBJ2-1; CDR3 protein: CASRASGEIEQFF; CDR3 DNA: TGTGCCAGCAGGGCTAGCGGGGAGATTGAGCAGTTCTTC
clone size: NA; D gene: TRBD1; V gene: TRBV10-3; J gene: TRBJ1-1; CDR3 protein: CAIRGDRGLNTEAFF; CDR3 DNA: TGTGCCATCAGGGGGGACAGGGGGCTGAACACTGAAGCTTTCTTT
clone size: few; D gene: NA; V gene: TRBV28; J gene: TRBJ1-5; CDR3 protein: CASVTPLGDSQPQHF; CDR3 DNA: TGTGCCAGCGTTACCCCCCTCGGTGACAGTCAGCCCCAGCATTTT
clone size: few; D gene: NA; V gene: TRBV19; J gene: TRBJ2-4; CDR3 protein: CASSLQVAKNIQYF; CDR3 DNA: TGTGCCAGTAGCCTACAGGTAGCCAAAAACATTCAGTACTTC
clone size: NA; D gene: NA; V gene: TRBV9; J gene: TRBJ1-3; CDR3 protein: CASSVAGVAGNTIYF; CDR3 DNA: TGTGCCAGCAGCGTAGCCGGGGTAGCTGGAAACACCATATATTTT
clone size: NA; D gene: NA; V gene: TRBV19; J gene: TRBJ1-6; CDR3 protein: CASRTIYNSPLHF; CDR3 DNA: TGTGCCAGTAGGACAATATATAATTCACCCCTCCACTTT
clone size: few; D gene: NA; V gene: TRBV2; J gene: TRBJ1-6; CDR3 protein: CASSESTAYNSPLHF; CDR3 DNA: TGTGCCAGCAGTGAAAGTACAGCCTATAATTCACCCCTCCACTTT
clone size: NA; D gene: NA; V gene: TRBV9; J gene: TRBJ1-1; CDR3 protein: CASSVASGNTEAFF; CDR3 DNA: TGTGCCAGCAGCGTAGCCAGCGGGAACACTGAAGCTTTCTTT
clone size: NA; D gene: NA; V gene: TRBV5-1; J gene: TRBJ2-7; CDR3 protein: CASSPLTGAYEQYF; CDR3 DNA: TGCGCCAGCAGCCCCCTGACAGGAGCCTACGAGCAGTACTTC
clone size: NA; D gene: TRBD1; V gene: TRBV11-2; J gene: TRBJ1-6; CDR3 protein: CASSFQGVSTSYNSPLHF; CDR3 DNA: TGTGCCAGCAGCTTTCAGGGGGTCTCCACCTCCTATAATTCACCCCTCCACTTT
clone size: few; D gene: NA; V gene: TRBV19; J gene: TRBJ1-1; CDR3 protein: CASSISESTEAFF; CDR3 DNA: TGTGCCAGTAGTATCTCAGAATCCACTGAAGCTTTCTTT
clone size: NA; D gene: NA; V gene: TRBV10-3; J gene: TRBJ2-2; CDR3 protein: CAISDLRNTGELFF; CDR3 DNA: TGTGCCATCAGTGACTTGAGAAACACCGGGGAGCTGTTTTTT
clone size: NA; D gene: NA; V gene: TRBV2; J gene: TRBJ1-5; CDR3 protein: CASSASGGGNQPQHF; CDR3 DNA: TGTGCCAGCAGTGCATCTGGAGGGGGCAATCAGCCCCAGCATTTT